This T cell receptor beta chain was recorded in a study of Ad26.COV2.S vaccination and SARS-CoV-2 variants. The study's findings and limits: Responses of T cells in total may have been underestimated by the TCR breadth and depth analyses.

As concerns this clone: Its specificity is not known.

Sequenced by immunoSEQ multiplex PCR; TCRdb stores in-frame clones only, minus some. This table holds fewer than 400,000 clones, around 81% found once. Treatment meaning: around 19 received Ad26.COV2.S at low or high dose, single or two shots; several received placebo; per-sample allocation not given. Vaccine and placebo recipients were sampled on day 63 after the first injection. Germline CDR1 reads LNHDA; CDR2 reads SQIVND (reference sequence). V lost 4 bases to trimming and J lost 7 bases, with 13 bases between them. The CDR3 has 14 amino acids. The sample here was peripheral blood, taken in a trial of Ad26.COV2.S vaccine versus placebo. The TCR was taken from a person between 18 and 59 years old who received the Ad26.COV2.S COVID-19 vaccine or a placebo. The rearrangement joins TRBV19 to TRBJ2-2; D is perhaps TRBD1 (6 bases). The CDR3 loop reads CASSTTGLGGELFF. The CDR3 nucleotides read TGTGCCAGTAGTACCACAGGGCTGGGCGGGGAGCTGTTTTTT.